These 28 T cell receptor beta chains came from one sample sequenced in a study of blood T cell repertoires in COVID-19. Here immunoSEQ multiplex PCR was the method, and the copy in TCRdb shows in-frame clones only, minus some. The repertoire holds some 20,000 clones, about 81% seen once, with approximately 8.4% in the top ten. Sequencing was performed on peripheral blood. The origin of the receptors is a man aged 55 to 70 with acute or convalescent COVID-19.

This chain uses TRBV18 with TRBJ1-2, with D possibly TRBD1 on 6 matching bases. Deletions cut 3 bases from V and 2 bases from J, with 16 bases between. Looked up from germline, CDR1 is KGHSH and CDR2 is LQKENI. CDR3 length: 16 residues. The CDR3 reads CASSPTTPTGNYGYTF. In DNA, the CDR3 is TGTGCCAGCTCACCGACCACACCCACAGGGAACTATGGCTACACCTTC.

The chain is built from TRBV5-1 and TRBJ2-3; D is unclear. Trimming took 3 bases from V and 6 from J, leaving 11 bases between them. The CDR3 has 13 amino acids. Germline V gene sequence: CDR1 SGHRS, CDR2 YFSETQ. The CDR3: CASSSPQWDTQYF. The CDR3 nucleotides read TGCGCCAGCAGCTCTCCGCAGTGGGATACGCAGTATTTT. Combining the CDR3 with reference TRBV5-1 and TRBJ2-3 gives the whole variable domain KAGVTQTPRYLIKTRGQQVTLSCSPISGHRSVSWYQQTPGQGLQFLFEYFSETQRNKGNFPGRFSGRQFSNSRSEMNVSTLELGDSALYLCASSSPQWDTQYFGPGTRLTVL.

In this sample, this clone turned up once. The CDR3 region has the DNA TGTGCCAGCAGTTACATTCGGGGGGCAGAAGCTTTCTTT. This translates into CASSYIRGAEAFF. The chain recombines TRBV6-5 with TRBJ1-1, with D perhaps TRBD1 (6 bases). From germline, CDR1 is MNHEY and CDR2 SVGAGI. The CDR3 sequence is 13 residues long. V was trimmed by 2 bases and J by 8 bases, leaving 12 bases between them.

This clone was seen a single time. The chain employs TRBV10-2 and TRBJ2-2; 8 bases are shared with TRBD1. Per germline, CDR1 WSHSY and CDR2 SAAADI. The CDR3 spans 16 residues. The V and J ends lost 6 bases and 2 bases, in that order; junction bases with no gene match: 8. The CDR3 spells CASRSRDRFNTGELFF. DNA for the CDR3: TGCGCCAGCAGGTCCCGGGACAGGTTCAACACCGGGGAGCTGTTTTTT.

The CDR3 nucleotides read TGTGCCAGCACCCCCTCGCCTGCGGGGGACACTGAAGCTTTCTTT. This encodes CASTPSPAGDTEAFF. The rearrangement uses TRBV9 and TRBJ1-1; tentative D call: TRBD1 (5 bases). Germline V lookup: CDR1 SGDLS, CDR2 YYNGEE. This CDR3 region has 15 residues. The V gene lost 6 bases and the J gene lost 3 bases, with 18 bases spanning the gap.

The V gene is TRBV28, the J gene TRBJ2-1; tentatively, D is TRBD1 (6 bases). This CDR3 has 14 amino acids. CDR1 MDHEN and CDR2 SYDVKM come from the germline V gene. The V and J ends lost 2 bases and 5 bases respectively, with 10 bases between them. CDR3 amino acids: CASSLIRQDNEQFF. Here the CDR3 DNA reads TGTGCCAGCAGTTTAATCCGACAGGACAATGAGCAGTTCTTC.

The rearrangement links TRBV2 to TRBJ2-2; D is possibly TRBD1 (5 bases). V was shortened by 6 bases and J by 1 base, with 9 bases between the two germline ends. The germline V gene encodes CDR1 SNHLY and CDR2 FYNNEI. The CDR3 consists of 14 residues. CDR3 in amino acids: CASSPTENTGELFF. In DNA form, the CDR3 reads TGTGCCAGCAGCCCGACAGAGAACACCGGGGAGCTGTTTTTT.

This sequence joins TRBV4-1 and TRBJ1-3; 8 nucleotides line up with TRBD1. V dropped 3 bases and J dropped 0; count of bases not matched to a gene: 1. Germline V lookup: CDR1 MGHRA, CDR2 YSYEKL. The CDR3 contains 15 residues. The CDR3 spells CASSQTGVSGNTIYF. The DNA of the CDR3 is TGCGCCAGCAGCCAGACAGGGGTCTCTGGAAACACCATATATTTT.

The chain has TRBV27 and TRBJ2-7, with a possible D match to TRBD2 (7 bases). The germline V gene has CDR1 MNHEY and CDR2 SMNVEV (reference sequence). CDR3 length: 16 residues. V lost 7 bases, J lost 5 bases, and 24 bases lay in between. The CDR3 region is CASTSGEGGPIHEQYF. The CDR3, as DNA: TGTGCCAGCACCTCAGGGGAGGGGGGGCCCATTCACGAGCAGTACTTC.

This clone was seen just once. The V and J genes are TRBV19 and TRBJ1-2; D call uncertain. Germline V gives CDR1 LNHDA, CDR2 SQIVND (reference sequence). The CDR3 has 13 residues. The V and J ends lost 5 bases and 2 bases respectively, with 9 bases between them. CDR3 sequence: CASSPDGNYGYTF. The CDR3 DNA reads as TGTGCCAGTAGTCCCGACGGGAACTATGGCTACACCTTC. The full variable domain, in which reference TRBV19 and TRBJ1-2 provide the parts outside the CDR3, is DGGITQSPKYLFRKEGQNVTLSCEQNLNHDAMYWYRQDPGQGLRLIYYSQIVNDFQKGDIAEGYSVSREKKESFPLTVTSAQKNPTAFYLCASSPDGNYGYTFGSGTRLTVV.

This sequence joins TRBV28 and TRBJ1-2; D perhaps matches TRBD1 (5 bases). The CDR3 length is 13 residues. Germline-derived CDR1 and CDR2 are MDHEN and SYDVKM. V was clipped by 5 bases and J by 3 bases, with 10 bases between them. The CDR3 sequence: CASSDSLHYGYTF. The CDR3 bases are TGTGCCAGCAGTGACAGCCTCCACTATGGCTACACCTTC.

The genes are TRBV4-1 and TRBJ1-2; D is possibly TRBD1 (6 bases). The CDR3 extends over 15 amino acids. Trimming pared 0 bases from V and 6 bases from J, leaving 14 bases between. Germline CDR1 reads MGHRA; CDR2 reads YSYEKL. Written as DNA, the CDR3 is TGCGCCAGCAGCCAAGATCTTTGGACAGAGGATGGCTACACCTTC. Protein product: CASSQDLWTEDGYTF.

V is TRBV5-1 and J is TRBJ2-2, with D perhaps TRBD2 (6 bases). The CDR3 is 16 amino acids. Trimming cost V 4 bases and J 0 bases, with 13 bases left between them. The germline CDR1 and CDR2 sequences are SGHRS and YFSETQ. CDR3 DNA: TGCGCCAGCAGCCCTAGGCGGGACGCGAACACCGGGGAGCTGTTTTTT. Translation: CASSPRRDANTGELFF.

This chain joins TRBV2 and TRBJ1-2; D unresolved. The CDR3 is made up of 17 amino acids. Germline CDR1 SNHLY, CDR2 FYNNEI. V shed 7 bases and J shed 1 base, with 22 bases lying between them. The CDR3 DNA sequence: TGTGCCAGCAAGATAAAGCGGATAGGGCCAGATAACTATGGCTACACCTTC. Amino acids: CASKIKRIGPDNYGYTF.

The chain is built from TRBV5-1 and TRBJ1-2; perhaps TRBD1 as D (5 bases). The CDR3 covers 14 residues. The germline V gene has CDR1 SGHRS and CDR2 YFSETQ. V gave up 0 bases and J gave up 4 bases, with 10 bases separating them. The CDR3 region is CASSLGVDSYGYTF. The CDR3, as DNA: TGCGCCAGCAGCTTGGGGGTAGACAGCTATGGCTACACCTTC.

The gene calls are TRBV7-9 and TRBJ2-3; TRBD1 matches at 10 bases. CDR3 length: 14 residues. Germline CDR1 is SEHNR and CDR2 is FQNEAQ (reference sequence). The junction had 5 bases not matched to a gene; V was cut back by 5 bases and J by 6 bases. As DNA, the CDR3 is TGTGCCAGCAGCCCGGACAGGGGGGTTGATACGCAGTATTTT. The encoded protein is CASSPDRGVDTQYF.

V gene TRBV6-5 combines with J gene TRBJ2-7; D uncertain. Germline loops: CDR1 MNHEY, CDR2 SVGAGI. The CDR3 has 12 residues. V lost 0 bases, J lost 8 bases, and 8 bases lay in between. The CDR3: CASSYSFGKQYF. Written as DNA, the CDR3 is TGTGCCAGCAGTTACTCGTTTGGCAAGCAGTACTTC.

This chain connects TRBV7-9 to TRBJ2-5; the match to TRBD2 covers 9 bases. The CDR3 has 16 amino acids. After removal of 1 base from V and 1 base from J, the junction contained 4 bases not matched to a gene. From germline, CDR1 is SEHNR and CDR2 FQNEAQ (reference sequence). The CDR3 reads CASSLGSGGIQETQYF. The DNA for the CDR3 is TGTGCCAGCAGCTTAGGGAGCGGGGGGATCCAAGAGACCCAGTACTTC.

The V gene is TRBV5-1, the J gene TRBJ1-1; D is undetermined. The CDR3 has 16 amino acids. Germline CDR1 is SGHRS and CDR2 is YFSETQ. V lost 3 bases to trimming and J lost 4 bases, with 19 bases between them. Here the CDR3 reads CASSYSTGEASTEAFF. The CDR3 DNA sequence: TGCGCCAGCAGCTACTCCACCGGCGAGGCGAGCACTGAAGCTTTCTTT.

This clone occurred a few times. The chain uses TRBV19 and TRBJ1-1; no firm D call. V shed 1 base and J shed 10 bases, with 13 bases lying between them. The germline gives CDR1 LNHDA, CDR2 SQIVND (reference sequence). The CDR3 loop spans 13 amino acids. In DNA form, the CDR3 reads TGTGCCAGTAGTATAGGGACTGTCCCGGCAGCTTTCTTT. The encoded protein is CASSIGTVPAAFF.

This clone is labeled as medium-sized. The chain recombines TRBV28 with TRBJ1-2; D may be TRBD1 (5 bases). Trimming removed 5 bases at V and 2 bases at J, with 6 bases between. Germline V gives CDR1 MDHEN, CDR2 SYDVKM. CDR3 length: 12 residues. The CDR3 DNA is TGTGCCAGCAGTGCAGGGAACTATGGCTACACCTTC. Translated: CASSAGNYGYTF.

This clone was recorded once. This chain connects TRBV10-3 to TRBJ1-1; no reliable D call. CDR1 is ENHRY, CDR2 SYGVKD, per germline. Trimming took off 0 bases at V and 11 bases at J, with 10 bases between the two ends. The CDR3 contains 12 residues. DNA for the CDR3: TGTGCCATCAGTGAGTCAATGGGCTCGGCTTTCTTT. Translating gives CAISESMGSAFF.

The chain combines TRBV10-1 with TRBJ1-2; D uncertain. Trimming removed 6 bases at V and 2 bases at J, with 10 bases between. The CDR3 sequence is 13 residues long. Germline V gene data show CDR1 as WNHNN and CDR2 as SYGVQD (reference sequence). The CDR3 nucleotides read TGCGCCAGCAGCGCCGGGAGGAACTATGGCTACACCTTC. Encoded protein: CASSAGRNYGYTF.

This clone was detected only a few times. The genes are TRBV24-1 and TRBJ1-2; weak D call: TRBD1 (5 bases). CDR1 KGHDR and CDR2 SFDVKD come from the germline V gene. This CDR3 region has 15 residues. Trimming took off 5 bases at V and 4 bases at J, with 16 bases between the two ends. CDR3 in amino acids: CATSALGRDGYGYTF. The DNA of the CDR3 is TGTGCCACCAGTGCCTTGGGCAGGGATGGCTATGGCTACACCTTC.

The J gene is TRBJ1-4, the V gene TRBV28, with unresolved D. This CDR3 contains 13 residues. Germline assignment: CDR1 MDHEN and CDR2 SYDVKM. Trimming cost V 3 bases and J 8 bases, with 10 bases left between them. CDR3 residues: CASSFRWEEKLFF. In DNA form, the CDR3 reads TGTGCCAGCAGTTTTAGGTGGGAGGAAAAACTGTTTTTT.

The chain combines TRBV6-6 with TRBJ1-5; 7 positions agree with TRBD1. Trimming cost V 8 bases and J 6 bases; bases outside gene matches: 13. CDR3 length equals 15 residues. Germline CDR1 is MNHNY and CDR2 is SVGAGI (reference sequence). The CDR3 DNA reads as TGTGCCAGCCGCCCGCATGACAGGGAAAGTCAGCCCCAGCATTTT. It translates to CASRPHDRESQPQHF.

The J gene is TRBJ1-1, the V gene TRBV2, with 8 bases identical to TRBD1. The CDR3 spans 13 residues. The trim removed 9 bases at V and 1 base at J, leaving 4 bases unmatched. The germline CDR1 and CDR2 sequences are SNHLY and FYNNEI. The CDR3 reads CASKGQANTEAFF. DNA of the CDR3: TGTGCCAGTAAGGGACAGGCGAACACTGAAGCTTTCTTT.

V is TRBV4-2 and J is TRBJ2-1; 9 bases are shared with TRBD2. The trim removed 1 base at V and 3 bases at J, leaving 4 bases unmatched. The CDR3 runs 16 residues. CDR1 is LGHNA and CDR2 is YNFKEQ in the germline V gene. The CDR3 coding sequence is TGTGCCAGCAGCCAAGGGGGCGGGGGGGTCTACAATGAGCAGTTCTTC. It is translated as CASSQGGGGVYNEQFF.